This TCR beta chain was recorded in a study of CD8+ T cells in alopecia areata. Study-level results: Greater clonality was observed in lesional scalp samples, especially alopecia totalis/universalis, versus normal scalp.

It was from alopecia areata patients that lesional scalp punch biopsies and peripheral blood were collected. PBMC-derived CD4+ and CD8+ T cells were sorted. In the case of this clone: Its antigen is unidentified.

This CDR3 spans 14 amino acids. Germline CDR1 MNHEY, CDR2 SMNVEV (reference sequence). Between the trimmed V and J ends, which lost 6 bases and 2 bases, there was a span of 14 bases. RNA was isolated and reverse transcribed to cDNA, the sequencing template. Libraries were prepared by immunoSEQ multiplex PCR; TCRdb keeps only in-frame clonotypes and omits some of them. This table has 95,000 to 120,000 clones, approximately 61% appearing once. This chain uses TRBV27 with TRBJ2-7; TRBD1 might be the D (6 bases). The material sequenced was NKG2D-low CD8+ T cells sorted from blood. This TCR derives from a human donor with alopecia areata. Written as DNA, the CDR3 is TGTGCCAGCAGACGACAGGCTTTGCCCTACGAGCAGTACTTC. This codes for CASRRQALPYEQYF.